This entry lists 25 T cell receptor beta chains sequenced from one sample in a study of blood T cell repertoires in COVID-19. Repertoires were generated with immunoSEQ multiplex PCR, while TCRdb's copy carries only in-frame clones and drops some. The profile shows over 45,000 clones, more than 75% of them singletons. Sequencing was carried out using peripheral blood. All receptors derive from a man aged 50 or older with active or convalescent COVID-19.

The CDR3 loop reads CASSQVSLNVATEAFF. CDR3 coding DNA: TGTGCCAGCAGCCAAGTCTCCCTGAATGTGGCTACTGAAGCTTTCTTT. This chain connects TRBV3-1 (or the pseudogene TRBV3-2) to TRBJ1-1; D ambiguous. The germline V gene has CDR1 LGHDT and CDR2 YNNKEL (reference sequence). V lost 1 base, J lost 5 bases, and 17 bases lay in between. CDR3 length equals 16 residues.

V is TRBV27 and J is TRBJ1-5, with D possibly TRBD1 on 5 matching bases. The germline V gene encodes CDR1 MNHEY and CDR2 SMNVEV (reference sequence). V lost 6 bases, J lost 7 bases, and 19 bases lay in between. This CDR3 has 15 amino acids. Here the CDR3 DNA reads TGTGCCAGCAGGGCCGATGGGCAGGGTTACCAGCCCCAGCATTTT. Translation gives CASRADGQGYQPQHF.

The chain recombines TRBV7-2 with TRBJ2-3; 8 positions match TRBD2. The CDR3 contains 13 residues. Trimming removed 3 bases from V and 4 bases from J; junction bases left unmatched: 0. Germline V gene data show CDR1 as SGHTA and CDR2 as FQGNSA. The CDR3 DNA is TGTGCCAGCAGCTTCGGGGGGGCAGATACGCAGTATTTT. Its protein product is CASSFGGADTQYF.

The rearrangement uses TRBV10-2 and TRBJ1-2; the D is unclear. The CDR3 is 14 residues long. The germline V gene has CDR1 WSHSY and CDR2 SAAADI. Trimming cost V 3 bases and J 8 bases, with 16 bases left between them. CDR3 region: CASSDPLQSPGYTF. For the CDR3, the DNA is TGCGCCAGCAGTGACCCCTTACAGTCGCCGGGCTACACCTTC.

This chain joins TRBV7-2 and TRBJ2-7, with TRBD2 matching 12 bases. The CDR3 runs to 14 residues. Germline assignment: CDR1 SGHTA and CDR2 FQGNSA. The trim removed 4 bases at V and 4 bases at J, leaving 2 bases unmatched. The DNA for the CDR3 is TGTGCCAGCAGCTGGACTAGCGGGGATTACGAGCAGTACTTC. Amino acid sequence: CASSWTSGDYEQYF.

The chain combines TRBV5-1 with TRBJ1-2; a weak D match, TRBD1 (5 bases). This CDR3 comprises 14 residues. Germline V gene lookup returns CDR1 SGHRS and CDR2 YFSETQ. The ends were cut back, 0 bases at V and 5 bases at J, with 11 bases in the middle. The CDR3 here is CASSLEVGAYGYTF. For the CDR3, the DNA is TGCGCCAGCAGCTTGGAGGTTGGGGCGTATGGCTACACCTTC.

This rearrangement joins TRBV6-6 to TRBJ1-2, with 7 nucleotides matching TRBD1. CDR1 and CDR2 from the germline V gene are MNHNY and SVGAGI (reference sequence). The junction had 8 bases not matched to a gene; V was cut back by 6 bases and J by 4 bases. This CDR3 is 14 amino acids long. The chain's CDR3 is CASRGDSNSYGYTF. In DNA form, the CDR3 reads TGTGCCAGCAGAGGGGACAGCAACTCCTATGGCTACACCTTC.

V gene TRBV2 combines with J gene TRBJ1-2; D remains unclear. Per germline, CDR1 SNHLY and CDR2 FYNNEI. V lost 6 bases, J lost 3 bases, and 11 bases lay in between. The CDR3 is made up of 13 amino acids. CDR3 coding DNA: TGTGCCAGCAGACCCAACAATTACTATGGCTACACCTTC. This gives the protein CASRPNNYYGYTF.

This chain connects TRBV4-1 to TRBJ2-3; D possibly corresponds to TRBD2 (6 bases). Germline V gene data show CDR1 as MGHRA and CDR2 as YSYEKL. The CDR3 totals 14 residues. Trimming shortened V by 0 bases and J by 8 bases, and 12 bases separated the two germline ends. The CDR3 protein is CASSQDRGSSTQYF. The CDR3 DNA reads TGCGCCAGCAGCCAAGATCGGGGGTCTAGTACGCAGTATTTT.

The V gene is TRBV2, the J gene TRBJ1-2; possibly TRBD1 for D (6 bases). CDR1 is SNHLY and CDR2 is FYNNEI in the germline V gene. This CDR3 region has 11 residues. Trimming removed 6 bases at V and 8 bases at J, with 10 bases between. The CDR3 DNA follows: TGTGCCAGCAGATACAGGGAGGGCTACACCTTC. Protein sequence: CASRYREGYTF.

The chain couples TRBV3-1 (or the pseudogene TRBV3-2) to TRBJ2-5; 8 nucleotides align to TRBD2. Looked up from germline, CDR1 is LGHDT and CDR2 is YNNKEL (reference sequence). V trimming: 2 bases; J trimming: 4 bases; junction bases outside the gene matches: 9. This CDR3 is 16 amino acids long. The CDR3 DNA reads TGTGCCAGCAGCCAACCTTCGGGGGGGGGCCGAGAGACCCAGTACTTC. It encodes CASSQPSGGGRETQYF.

J is TRBJ2-3 and V is TRBV30; D is perhaps TRBD1 (5 bases). Trimming shortened V by 2 bases and J by 4 bases, and 22 bases separated the two germline ends. This CDR3 has 17 residues. Germline V gene data show CDR1 as GTSNPN and CDR2 as SVGIG (reference sequence). In nucleotides, the CDR3 is TGTGCCTGGAGTCTTTCCAGGGCGCCCGCCGAGGCAGATACGCAGTATTTT. Its translation: CAWSLSRAPAEADTQYF.

The chain combines TRBV12-3 or TRBV12-4 with TRBJ1-5; 7 bases agree with TRBD1. Losses at the gene ends were 4 bases for V and 7 bases for J; bases not matched to a gene: 4. CDR3 length: 13 residues. The CDR3, as DNA: TGTGCCAGCAGTTGGGCACAGGGGCAGCCCCAGCATTTT. Protein sequence: CASSWAQGQPQHF.

The J gene is TRBJ2-3, the V gene TRBV3-1 (or the pseudogene TRBV3-2), with D possibly being TRBD2 (5 bases). Trimming removed 2 bases at V and 7 bases at J, with 10 bases between. CDR1 and CDR2 (germline): LGHDT, YNNKEL (reference sequence). The CDR3 sequence is 13 residues long. CDR3 DNA sequence: TGTGCCAGCAGCCAATCGGCTAGCAATACGCAGTATTTT. It yields the protein CASSQSASNTQYF.

This clone has a handful of counts. V is TRBV9 and J is TRBJ2-2; 7 bases agree with TRBD1. The germline V gene encodes CDR1 SGDLS and CDR2 YYNGEE. With 4 bases clipped from V and 0 bases from J, the junction kept 6 bases outside the gene matches. The CDR3 covers 16 residues. CDR3 region: CASSNSQGTNTGELFF. CDR3 coding DNA: TGTGCCAGCAGCAACTCACAGGGGACGAACACCGGGGAGCTGTTTTTT.

Comments on this clone: The sample has other DNA sequences that encode this CDR3 too. This chain connects TRBV25-1 to TRBJ2-5; TRBD1 agrees at 7 bases. The CDR3 has 14 residues. Germline V gene sequence: CDR1 MGHDK, CDR2 SYGVNS. V lost 2 bases to trimming and J lost 5 bases; unmatched junction nucleotides: 5. The CDR3 loop reads CASSERARGETQYF. In DNA, the CDR3 is TGTGCCAGCAGTGAAAGGGCCAGGGGGGAGACCCAGTACTTC.

The chain uses TRBV4-2 and TRBJ2-2; 7 bases agree with TRBD1. The length of the CDR3 is 16 residues. Looked up from germline, CDR1 is LGHNA and CDR2 is YNFKEQ. Trimming took 2 bases from V and 4 from J; bases not matched to a gene: 7. For the CDR3, the DNA is TGTGCCAGCAGCCAATTAGGGGGCCGGGGCACCGGGGAGCTGTTTTTT. Translated, it gives CASSQLGGRGTGELFF.

This clone was picked up a small number of times. The gene calls are TRBV6-5 and TRBJ1-2; 8 bases agree with TRBD1. This CDR3 spans 14 amino acids. Germline V gene data show CDR1 as MNHEY and CDR2 as SVGAGI. Trimming cost V 6 bases and J 4 bases; bases outside gene matches: 7. CDR3 sequence (DNA): TGTGCCAGCAGAGTGGACAGGGATCGCTATGGCTACACCTTC. This encodes CASRVDRDRYGYTF.

The rearrangement links TRBV6-2 or TRBV6-3 to TRBJ2-7, with 9 positions matching TRBD1. This CDR3 is built from 20 residues. Germline V gene data show CDR1 as MNHEY and CDR2 as SVGEGT. V was pared by 2 bases and J by 4 bases, with 21 bases of the junction left unmatched. In nucleotides, the CDR3 is TGTGCCAGCAGTTACCCCGGGACAGGGTCAGCCTTTCGAGCCTCGTACGAGCAGTACTTC. Translating it yields CASSYPGTGSAFRASYEQYF.

This rearrangement joins TRBV7-9 to TRBJ2-7, with unresolved D. Looked up from germline, CDR1 is SEHNR and CDR2 is FQNEAQ (reference sequence). There are 14 residues in the CDR3. V shed 0 bases and J shed 1 base, with 7 bases lying between them. CDR3 bases: TGTGCCAGCAGCTTAGCTCTCCTATCCTACGAGCAGTACTTC. Translated, it gives CASSLALLSYEQYF.

This clone turned up a few times. The V and J genes are TRBV27 and TRBJ1-2; D gene unclear. The CDR3 has 13 residues. CDR1 is MNHEY, CDR2 SMNVEV, per germline (reference sequence). Trimming took off 3 bases at V and 1 base at J, with 6 bases between the two ends. The CDR3 nucleotides read TGTGCCAGCAGTTTGAGCGTTAACTATGGCTACACCTTC. It codes for CASSLSVNYGYTF.

This chain links TRBV30 with TRBJ1-1; no clear D gene. Trimming removed 0 bases at V and 9 bases at J, with 14 bases between. CDR1 is GTSNPN, CDR2 SVGIG, per germline (reference sequence). The CDR3 covers 13 residues. CDR3 sequence reads: CAWSVRAGFQAFF. CDR3 DNA: TGTGCCTGGAGTGTGCGAGCGGGGTTCCAAGCTTTCTTT.

In this sample, this clone turned up a few times. The V and J genes are TRBV19 and TRBJ1-5; D possibly corresponds to TRBD1 (5 bases). There are 15 residues in the CDR3. V lost 3 bases to trimming and J lost 7 bases, with 16 bases between them. Germline CDR1 LNHDA, CDR2 SQIVND (reference sequence). The CDR3 loop reads CASSIRQNSPQPQHF. CDR3 bases: TGTGCCAGTAGTATCCGACAGAATAGCCCCCAGCCCCAGCATTTT. The full variable domain, its missing parts supplied by reference TRBV19 and TRBJ1-5, is DGGITQSPKYLFRKEGQNVTLSCEQNLNHDAMYWYRQDPGQGLRLIYYSQIVNDFQKGDIAEGYSVSREKKESFPLTVTSAQKNPTAFYLCASSIRQNSPQPQHFGDGTRLSIL.

This chain joins TRBV6-4 and TRBJ1-1; D possibly corresponds to TRBD1 (5 bases). Per germline, CDR1 MRHNA and CDR2 SNTAGT. Between the trimmed V and J ends, which lost 6 bases and 1 base, there was a span of 15 bases. The CDR3 runs 15 residues. For the CDR3, the DNA is TGTGCCAGCAGAAGCCAGGGACTGGGGAACACTGAAGCTTTCTTT. Translating it yields CASRSQGLGNTEAFF.

The chain combines TRBV6-5 with TRBJ1-1; D is undetermined. Looked up from germline, CDR1 is MNHEY and CDR2 is SVGAGI. Trimming removed 8 bases from V and 3 bases from J, with 13 bases in between. The CDR3 runs 13 residues. The CDR3 here is CASRSPGYTEAFF. Written as DNA, the CDR3 is TGTGCCAGCCGTAGTCCGGGGTACACTGAAGCTTTCTTT.